This T cell receptor beta chain appears in the sequencing data of a study of shared clonotypes between healthy human individuals. The wider study: CD4 naive and memory got three plates each, CD8 naive two, CD8 memory one.

Naive CD8 isolation took CD45RO-negative cells positively selected for CCR7 and excluded terminally differentiated effector memory CD45RA+ cells. HIV-negative, healthy adults without recent acute infections or vaccinations were the donors. The CDR3 is 15 residues long. Germline-derived CDR1 and CDR2 are MNHEY and SMNVEV (reference sequence). Trimming removed 5 bases from V and 4 bases from J; junction bases left unmatched: 8. Profiling relied on immunoSEQ multiplex PCR, and the TCRdb table lists in-frame clones only, not all of them. The repertoire holds millions of clones, with approximately 94% as singletons.

The sample taken for sequencing was naive CD8+ T cells sorted from blood. The chain has TRBV27 and TRBJ1-1; 9 nucleotides align to TRBD1. The receptor was isolated from a man between 18 and 35 years old in good health. The CDR3 nucleotides are TGTGCCAGCAGTCTGGGACAGGGAGGGGTCACTGAAGCTTTCTTT. Protein sequence: CASSLGQGGVTEAFF.